A selection of T cell receptor beta chains follows, all from one sample in a study of CD8 T cells in Susac syndrome. TCRdb reprocessed the immunoSEQ multiplex PCR reads via MiXCR and lists one record per CDR3 protein. The sample records tens of thousands of distinct CDR3 sequences, roughly 93% being singletons. Sequencing was performed on CD4+ T cells from PBMCs. The receptor set was obtained from a human donor with Susac syndrome. The CDR3 runs from the conserved cysteine through the conserved F or W. Size tells how often a clone was seen (once, few, many) or the class of an expanded clone, and some rows leave it out.

V	size	J	CDR3
TRBV6-2/TRBV6-3	NA	TRBJ2-3	CASSSGGARGTQYF
TRBV5-4	NA	TRBJ2-1	CASSLRSGQGTEQFF
TRBV18	NA	TRBJ1-2	CASSLTPPGQGSGYTF
TRBV12-3/TRBV12-4	NA	TRBJ2-5	CASSPPVGGGTQYF
TRBV9	NA	TRBJ1-1	CASSDRPGSFRTTEAFF
TRBV24-1	NA	TRBJ1-4	CATSDHRGLGEKLFF
TRBV28	NA	TRBJ1-5	CASTPPGTGGNQPQHF
TRBV9	once	TRBJ1-1	CASSDSTGRRAFF
TRBV7-2	NA	TRBJ1-6	CASSLVGQGTIYNSPLHF
TRBV24-1	NA	TRBJ1-5	CATGVGQPQHF
TRBV5-1	NA	TRBJ1-6	CASSLDRYNSPLHF
TRBV7-2	NA	TRBJ1-1	CASSLSWTYTEAFF
TRBV6-2/TRBV6-3	NA	TRBJ2-4	CASSYGTREVLAKNIQYF
TRBV19	NA	TRBJ2-5	CASSILGETQYF